This TCR beta chain is drawn from a study of blood T cell repertoires in COVID-19. Overall study context: COVID-19 samples, acute and convalescent, were from the United States, Italy and Spain. Sources were T cells, B-cell-depleted T cells, or PBMCs; the material itself was cDNA or gDNA.

Original handling: Estimation of nucleated cell counts was performed using reference gene primer amplification. Using immunoSEQ multiplex PCR, the repertoire was profiled, and TCRdb retains in-frame clones only, with some absent. V, J and clone size were drawn from that table, and D and trimming were deduced from the DNA. The data show over 200,000 clones, with 84% seen just once and 2% to 2.5% held by the top ten. Trimming took 5 bases from V and 7 from J; bases not matched to a gene: 14. The CDR3 consists of 16 residues. CDR1 and CDR2 (germline): SGHVS, FQNEAQ. The receptor's source is a man aged 35-49 years who had recovered from COVID-19. The V and J genes are TRBV7-8 and TRBJ2-7; 10 nucleotides line up with TRBD2. Specimen: peripheral blood. In nucleotides, the CDR3 is TGTGCCAGCAGCACAGGGGCAGCGGGAGGGTCCTCGGAGCAGTACTTC. Protein product: CASSTGAAGGSSEQYF.